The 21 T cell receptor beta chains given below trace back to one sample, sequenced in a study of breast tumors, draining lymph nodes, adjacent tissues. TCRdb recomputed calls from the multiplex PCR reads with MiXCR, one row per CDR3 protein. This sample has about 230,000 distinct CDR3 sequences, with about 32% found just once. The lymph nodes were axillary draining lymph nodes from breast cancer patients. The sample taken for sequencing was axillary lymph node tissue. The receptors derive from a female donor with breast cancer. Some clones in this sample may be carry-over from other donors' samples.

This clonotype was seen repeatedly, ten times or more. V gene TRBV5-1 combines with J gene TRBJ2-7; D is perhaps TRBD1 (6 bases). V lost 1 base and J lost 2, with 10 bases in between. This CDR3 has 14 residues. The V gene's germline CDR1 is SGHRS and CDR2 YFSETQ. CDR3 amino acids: CASSLMWGPYEQYF. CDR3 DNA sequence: TGCGCCAGCAGCTTGATGTGGGGGCCCTACGAGCAGTACTTC.

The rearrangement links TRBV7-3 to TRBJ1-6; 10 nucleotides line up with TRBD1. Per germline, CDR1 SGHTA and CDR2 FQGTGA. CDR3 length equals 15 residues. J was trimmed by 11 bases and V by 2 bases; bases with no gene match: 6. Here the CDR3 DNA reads TGTGCCAGCAGCTTAGGCTCCGGGACAGGGGCACCCCTCCACTTT. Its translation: CASSLGSGTGAPLHF.

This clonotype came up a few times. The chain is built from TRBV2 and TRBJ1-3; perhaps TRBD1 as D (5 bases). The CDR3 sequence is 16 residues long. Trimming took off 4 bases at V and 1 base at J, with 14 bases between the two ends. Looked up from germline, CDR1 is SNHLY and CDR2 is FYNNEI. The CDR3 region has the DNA TGTGCCAGCAGTGCCGGGGCTCTGTCTTCTGGAAACACCATATATTTT. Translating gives CASSAGALSSGNTIYF.

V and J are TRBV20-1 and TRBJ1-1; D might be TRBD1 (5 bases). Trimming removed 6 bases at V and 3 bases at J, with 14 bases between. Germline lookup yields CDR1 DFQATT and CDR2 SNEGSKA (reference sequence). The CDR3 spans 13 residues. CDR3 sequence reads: CSATSGGDTEAFF. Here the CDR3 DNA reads TGCAGTGCCACATCGGGGGGAGACACTGAAGCTTTCTTT.

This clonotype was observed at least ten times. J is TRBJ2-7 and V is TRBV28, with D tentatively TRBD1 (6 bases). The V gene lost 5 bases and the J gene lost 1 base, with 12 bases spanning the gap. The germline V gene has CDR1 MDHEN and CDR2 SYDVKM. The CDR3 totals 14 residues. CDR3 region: CASSPHRASYEQYF. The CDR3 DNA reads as TGTGCCAGCAGTCCCCACAGGGCGTCCTACGAGCAGTACTTC.

CDR3 DNA: TGTGCCAGCAGTTTGGGACCCAACACAGGGGGCGGGGACGAGCAGTACTTC. This sequence encodes CASSLGPNTGGGDEQYF. The chain uses TRBV6-2 or TRBV6-3 and TRBJ2-7, with 9 bases that match TRBD1. This CDR3 has 17 amino acids. The trim removed 4 bases at V and 5 bases at J, leaving 15 bases unmatched. Germline V gives CDR1 MNHEY, CDR2 SVGEGT.

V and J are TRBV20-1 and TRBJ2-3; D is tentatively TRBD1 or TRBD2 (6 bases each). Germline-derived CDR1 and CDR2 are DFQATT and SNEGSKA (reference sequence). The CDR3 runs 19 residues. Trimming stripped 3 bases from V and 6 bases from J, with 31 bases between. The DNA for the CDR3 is TGCAGTGCTAGGGCGTCGGCAGGGGCGCGTGACACCGGGAGTGATACGCAGTATTTT. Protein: CSARASAGARDTGSDTQYF.

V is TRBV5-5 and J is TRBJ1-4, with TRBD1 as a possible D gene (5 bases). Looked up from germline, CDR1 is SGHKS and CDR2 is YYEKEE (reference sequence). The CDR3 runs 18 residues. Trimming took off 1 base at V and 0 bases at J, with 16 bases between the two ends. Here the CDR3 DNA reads TGTGCCAGCAGCTTGATGGACACGGGCCTTGCAACTAATGAAAAACTGTTTTTT. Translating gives CASSLMDTGLATNEKLFF.

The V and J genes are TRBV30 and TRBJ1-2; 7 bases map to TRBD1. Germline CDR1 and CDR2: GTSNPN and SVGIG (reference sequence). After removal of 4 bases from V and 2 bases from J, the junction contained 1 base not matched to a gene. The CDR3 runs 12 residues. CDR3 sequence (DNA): TGTGCCTGGAAGGGACAGAACTATGGCTACACCTTC. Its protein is CAWKGQNYGYTF.

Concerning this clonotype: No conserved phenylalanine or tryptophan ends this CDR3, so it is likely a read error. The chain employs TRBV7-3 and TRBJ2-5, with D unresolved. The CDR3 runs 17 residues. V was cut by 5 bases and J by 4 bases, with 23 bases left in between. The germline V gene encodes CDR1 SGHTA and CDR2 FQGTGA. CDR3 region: CASSQETSASWGETQYC. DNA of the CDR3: TGTGCCAGCAGCCAAGAGACGAGCGCTTCATGGGGAGAGACCCAGTACTGC.

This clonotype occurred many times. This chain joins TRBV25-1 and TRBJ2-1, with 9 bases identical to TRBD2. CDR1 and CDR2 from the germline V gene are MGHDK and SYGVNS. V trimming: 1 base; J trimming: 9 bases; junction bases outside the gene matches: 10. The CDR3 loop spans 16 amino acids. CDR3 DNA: TGTGCCAGCAGTGAATTACGGATAGCGGGAGAGGCTGAGCAGTTCTTC. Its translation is CASSELRIAGEAEQFF.

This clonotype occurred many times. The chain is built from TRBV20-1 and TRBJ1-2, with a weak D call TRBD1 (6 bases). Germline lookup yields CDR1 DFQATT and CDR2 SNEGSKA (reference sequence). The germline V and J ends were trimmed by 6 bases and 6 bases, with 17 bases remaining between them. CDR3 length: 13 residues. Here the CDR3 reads CSAPGGGGNGYTF. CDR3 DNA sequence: TGCAGTGCCCCCGGGGGAGGGGGAAATGGCTACACCTTC.

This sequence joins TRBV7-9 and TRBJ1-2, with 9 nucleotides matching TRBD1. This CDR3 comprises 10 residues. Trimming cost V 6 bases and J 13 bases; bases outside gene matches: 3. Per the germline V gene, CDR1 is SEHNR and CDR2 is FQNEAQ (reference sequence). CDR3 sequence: CASRPTGGTF. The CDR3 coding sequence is TGTGCCAGCAGACCGACAGGGGGCACCTTC.

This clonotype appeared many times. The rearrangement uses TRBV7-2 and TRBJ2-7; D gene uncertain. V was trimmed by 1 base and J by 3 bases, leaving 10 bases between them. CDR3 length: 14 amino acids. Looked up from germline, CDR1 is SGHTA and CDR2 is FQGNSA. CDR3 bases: TGTGCCAGCAGCTTAGGGGCACTGGACTACGAGCAGTACTTC. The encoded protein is CASSLGALDYEQYF. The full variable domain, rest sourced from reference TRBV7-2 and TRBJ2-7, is GAGVSQSPSNKVTEKGKDVELRCDPISGHTALYWYRQSLGQGLEFLIYFQGNSAPDKSGLPSDRFSAERTGGSVSTLTIQRTQQEDSAVYLCASSLGALDYEQYFGPGTRLTVT.

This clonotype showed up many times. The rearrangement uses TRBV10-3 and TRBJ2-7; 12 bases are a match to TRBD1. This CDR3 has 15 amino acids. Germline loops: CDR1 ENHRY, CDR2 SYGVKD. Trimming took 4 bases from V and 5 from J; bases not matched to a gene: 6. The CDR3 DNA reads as TGTGCCATCAGTGCCACCGGGACAGGGGGCGACGAGCAGTACTTC. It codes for CAISATGTGGDEQYF.

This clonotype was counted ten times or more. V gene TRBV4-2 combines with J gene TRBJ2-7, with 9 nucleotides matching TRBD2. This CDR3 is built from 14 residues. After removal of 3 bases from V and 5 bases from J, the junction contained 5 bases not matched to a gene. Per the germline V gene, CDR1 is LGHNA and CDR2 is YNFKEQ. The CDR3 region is CASSQQRLADEQYF. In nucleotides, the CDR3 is TGTGCCAGCAGCCAGCAGAGACTAGCGGACGAGCAGTACTTC.

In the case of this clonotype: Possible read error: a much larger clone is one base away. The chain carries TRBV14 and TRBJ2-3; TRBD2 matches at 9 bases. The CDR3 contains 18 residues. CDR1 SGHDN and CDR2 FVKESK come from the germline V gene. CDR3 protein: CASSQTAGGPIGTDMQYF. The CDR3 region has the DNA TGTGCCAGCAGCCAAACGGCGGGAGGGCCAATCGGCACAGATATGCAGTATTTT.

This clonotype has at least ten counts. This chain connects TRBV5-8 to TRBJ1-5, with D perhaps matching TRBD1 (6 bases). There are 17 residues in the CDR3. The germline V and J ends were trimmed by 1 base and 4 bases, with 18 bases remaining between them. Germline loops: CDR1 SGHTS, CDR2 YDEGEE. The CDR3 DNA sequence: TGTGCCAGCAGCTTGTCGGGCAGGGGATTTGGGAATCAGCCCCAGCATTTT. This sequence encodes CASSLSGRGFGNQPQHF.

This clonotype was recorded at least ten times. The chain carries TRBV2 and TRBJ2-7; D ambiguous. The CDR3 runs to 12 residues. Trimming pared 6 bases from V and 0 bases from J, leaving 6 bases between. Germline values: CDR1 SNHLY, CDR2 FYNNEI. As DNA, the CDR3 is TGTGCCAGCAGACTTCTCTCCTACGAGCAGTACTTC. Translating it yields CASRLLSYEQYF.

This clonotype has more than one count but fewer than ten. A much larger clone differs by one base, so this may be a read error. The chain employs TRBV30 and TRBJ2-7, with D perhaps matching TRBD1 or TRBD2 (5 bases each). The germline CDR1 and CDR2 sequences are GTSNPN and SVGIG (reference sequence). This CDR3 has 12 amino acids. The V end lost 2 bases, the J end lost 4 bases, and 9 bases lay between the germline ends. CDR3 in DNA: TGTGCCTGGAGTCAGGGAGTTTACGAGCAGTACTTC. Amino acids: CAWSQGVYEQYF.

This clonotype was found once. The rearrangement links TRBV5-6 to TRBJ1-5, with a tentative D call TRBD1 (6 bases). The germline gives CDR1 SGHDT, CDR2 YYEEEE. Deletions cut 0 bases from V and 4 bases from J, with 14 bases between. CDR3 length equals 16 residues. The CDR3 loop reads CASSLEVGGTNQPQHF. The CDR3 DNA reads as TGTGCCAGCAGCTTGGAGGTTGGAGGGACAAATCAGCCCCAGCATTTT.